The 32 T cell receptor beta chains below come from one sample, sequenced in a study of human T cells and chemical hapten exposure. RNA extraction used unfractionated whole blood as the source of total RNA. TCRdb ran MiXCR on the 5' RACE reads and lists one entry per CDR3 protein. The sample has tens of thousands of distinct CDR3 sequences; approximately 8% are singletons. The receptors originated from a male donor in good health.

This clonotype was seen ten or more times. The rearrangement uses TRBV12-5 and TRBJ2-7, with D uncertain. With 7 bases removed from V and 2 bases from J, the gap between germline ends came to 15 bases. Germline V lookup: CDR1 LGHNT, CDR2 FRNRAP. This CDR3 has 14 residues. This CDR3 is CASAQDRFAYEQYF. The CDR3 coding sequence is TGTGCTAGTGCCCAGGACCGGTTTGCCTACGAGCAGTACTTC.

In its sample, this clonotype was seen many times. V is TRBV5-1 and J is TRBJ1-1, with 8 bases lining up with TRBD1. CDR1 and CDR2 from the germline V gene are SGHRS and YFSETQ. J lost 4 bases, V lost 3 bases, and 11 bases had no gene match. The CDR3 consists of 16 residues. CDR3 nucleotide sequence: TGCGCCAGCAGCTCCGACAGGGGAGGGAGCGGCACTGAAGCTTTCTTT. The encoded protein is CASSSDRGGSGTEAFF.

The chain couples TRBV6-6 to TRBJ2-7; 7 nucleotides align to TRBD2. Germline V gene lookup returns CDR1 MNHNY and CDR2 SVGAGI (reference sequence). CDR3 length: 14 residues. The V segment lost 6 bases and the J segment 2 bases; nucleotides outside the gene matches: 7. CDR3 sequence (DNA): TGTGCCAGCAGGGGGGGGGGGATCACCTACGAGCAGTACTTC. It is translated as CASRGGGITYEQYF.

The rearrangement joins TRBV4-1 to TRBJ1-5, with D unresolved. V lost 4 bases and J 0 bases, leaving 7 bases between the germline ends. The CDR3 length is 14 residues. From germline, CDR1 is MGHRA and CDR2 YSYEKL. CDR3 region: CASSLGFSNQPQHF. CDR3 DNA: TGCGCCAGCAGCCTGGGATTTAGCAATCAGCCCCAGCATTTT.

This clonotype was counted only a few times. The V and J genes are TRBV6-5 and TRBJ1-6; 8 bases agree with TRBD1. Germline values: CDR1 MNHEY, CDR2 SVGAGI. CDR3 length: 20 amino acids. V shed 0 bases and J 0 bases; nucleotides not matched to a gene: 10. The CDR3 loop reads CASSYSSPQGGSSYNSPLHF. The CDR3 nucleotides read TGTGCCAGCAGTTACTCGTCCCCACAGGGGGGTAGCTCCTATAATTCACCCCTCCACTTT.

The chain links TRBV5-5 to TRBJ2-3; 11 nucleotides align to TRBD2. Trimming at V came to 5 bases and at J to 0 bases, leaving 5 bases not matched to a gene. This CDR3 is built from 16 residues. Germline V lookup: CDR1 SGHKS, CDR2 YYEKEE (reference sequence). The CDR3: CASSSGTSGSTDTQYF. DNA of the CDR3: TGTGCCAGCAGTTCCGGGACTAGCGGAAGCACAGATACGCAGTATTTT. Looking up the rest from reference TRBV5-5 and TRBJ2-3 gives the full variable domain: DAGVTQSPTHLIKTRGQQVTLRCSPISGHKSVSWYQQVLGQGPQFIFQYYEKEERGRGNFPDRFSARQFPNYSSELNVNALLLGDSALYLCASSSGTSGSTDTQYFGPGTRLTVL.

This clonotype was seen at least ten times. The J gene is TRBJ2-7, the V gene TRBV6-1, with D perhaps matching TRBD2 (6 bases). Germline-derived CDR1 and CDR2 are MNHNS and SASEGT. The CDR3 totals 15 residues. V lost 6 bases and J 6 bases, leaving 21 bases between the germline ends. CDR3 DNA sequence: TGTGCCAGCAGGCCCATTTCGTCGGGAGCATCCGAGCAGTACTTC. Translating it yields CASRPISSGASEQYF.

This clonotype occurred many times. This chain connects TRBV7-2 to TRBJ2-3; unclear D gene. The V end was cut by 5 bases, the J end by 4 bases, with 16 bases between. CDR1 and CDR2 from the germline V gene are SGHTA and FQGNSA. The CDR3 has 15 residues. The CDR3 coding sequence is TGTGCCAGCAGCCTGCTTTGGGCTGTAGCAGATACGCAGTATTTT. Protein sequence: CASSLLWAVADTQYF.

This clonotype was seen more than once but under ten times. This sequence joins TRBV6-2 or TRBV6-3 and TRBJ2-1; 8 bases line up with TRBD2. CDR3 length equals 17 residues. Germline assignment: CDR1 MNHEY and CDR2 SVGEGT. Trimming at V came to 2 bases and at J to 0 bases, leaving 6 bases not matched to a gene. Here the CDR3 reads CASSYDGRGSSYNEQFF. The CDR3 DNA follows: TGTGCCAGCAGTTACGACGGGAGGGGTAGCTCCTACAATGAGCAGTTCTTC.

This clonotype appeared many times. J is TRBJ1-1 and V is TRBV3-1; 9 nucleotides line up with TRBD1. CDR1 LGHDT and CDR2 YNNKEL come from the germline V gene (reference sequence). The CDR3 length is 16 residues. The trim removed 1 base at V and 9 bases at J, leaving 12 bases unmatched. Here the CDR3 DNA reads TGTGCCAGCAGCCAAGCCCGACCACAGGGGGCAACGAAAGCTTTCTTT. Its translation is CASSQARPQGATKAFF.

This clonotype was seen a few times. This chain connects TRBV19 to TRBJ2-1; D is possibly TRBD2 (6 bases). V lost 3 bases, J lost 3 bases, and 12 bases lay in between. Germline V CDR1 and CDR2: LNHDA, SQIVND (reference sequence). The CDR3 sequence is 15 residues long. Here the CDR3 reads CASSIYQGGYNEQFF. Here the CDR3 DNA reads TGTGCCAGTAGTATCTACCAGGGAGGCTACAATGAGCAGTTCTTC.

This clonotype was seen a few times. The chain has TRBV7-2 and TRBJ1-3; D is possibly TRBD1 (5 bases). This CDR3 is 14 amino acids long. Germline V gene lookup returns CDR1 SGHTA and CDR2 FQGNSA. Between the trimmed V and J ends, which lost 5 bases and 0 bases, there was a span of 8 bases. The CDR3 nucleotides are TGTGCCAGCAGCCCGGACATCTCTGGAAACACCATATATTTT. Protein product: CASSPDISGNTIYF.

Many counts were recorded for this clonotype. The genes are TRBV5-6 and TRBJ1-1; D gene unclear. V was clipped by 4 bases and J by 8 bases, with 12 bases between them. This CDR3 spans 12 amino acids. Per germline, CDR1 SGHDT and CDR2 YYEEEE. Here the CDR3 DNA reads TGTGCCAGCAGCCCCAGGTCGGGGGAAGCTTTCTTT. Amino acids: CASSPRSGEAFF.

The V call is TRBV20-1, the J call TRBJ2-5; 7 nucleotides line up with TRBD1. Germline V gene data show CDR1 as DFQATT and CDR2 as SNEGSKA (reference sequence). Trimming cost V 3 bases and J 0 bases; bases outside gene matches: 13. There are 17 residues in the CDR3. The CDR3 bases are TGCAGTGCTAGTGTGATGCCTAGGACAGGCCACCAAGAGACCCAGTACTTC. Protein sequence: CSASVMPRTGHQETQYF.

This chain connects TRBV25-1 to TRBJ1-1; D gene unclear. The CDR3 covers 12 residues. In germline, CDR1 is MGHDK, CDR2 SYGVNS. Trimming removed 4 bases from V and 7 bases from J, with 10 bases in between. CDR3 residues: CASSVDAVEAFF. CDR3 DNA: TGTGCCAGCAGTGTAGACGCAGTTGAAGCTTTCTTT.

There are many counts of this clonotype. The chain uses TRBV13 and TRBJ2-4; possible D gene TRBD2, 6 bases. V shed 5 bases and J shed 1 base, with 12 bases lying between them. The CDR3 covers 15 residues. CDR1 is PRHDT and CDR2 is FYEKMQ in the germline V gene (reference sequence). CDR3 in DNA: TGTGCCAGCAGCGCGGGACCCATGGCCAAAAACATTCAGTACTTC. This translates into CASSAGPMAKNIQYF.

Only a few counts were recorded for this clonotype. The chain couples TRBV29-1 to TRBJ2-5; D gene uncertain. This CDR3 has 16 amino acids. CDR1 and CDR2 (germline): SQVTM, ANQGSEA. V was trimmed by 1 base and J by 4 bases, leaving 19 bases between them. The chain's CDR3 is CSVEGDFGQPLETQYF. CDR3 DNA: TGCAGCGTTGAAGGAGATTTTGGGCAGCCCCTAGAGACCCAGTACTTC. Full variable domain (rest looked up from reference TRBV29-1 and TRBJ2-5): SAVISQKPSRDICQRGTSLTIQCQVDSQVTMMFWYRQQPGQSLTLIATANQGSEATYESGFVIDKFPISRPNLTFSTLTVSNMSPEDSSIYLCSVEGDFGQPLETQYFGPGTRLLVL.

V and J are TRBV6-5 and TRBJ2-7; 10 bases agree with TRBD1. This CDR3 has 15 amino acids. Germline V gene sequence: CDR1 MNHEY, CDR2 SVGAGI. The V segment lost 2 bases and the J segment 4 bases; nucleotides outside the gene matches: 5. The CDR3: CASSYAPGQGYEQYF. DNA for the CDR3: TGTGCCAGCAGTTACGCCCCGGGACAGGGGTACGAGCAGTACTTC.

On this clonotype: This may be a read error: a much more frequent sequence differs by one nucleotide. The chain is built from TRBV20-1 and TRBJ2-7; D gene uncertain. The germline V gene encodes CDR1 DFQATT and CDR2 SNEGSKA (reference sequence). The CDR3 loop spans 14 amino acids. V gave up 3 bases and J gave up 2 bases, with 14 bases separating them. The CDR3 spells CSASGHITAYEQYF. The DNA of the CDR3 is TGCAGTGCTAGCGGCCATATCACTGCCTACGAGCAGTACTTC.

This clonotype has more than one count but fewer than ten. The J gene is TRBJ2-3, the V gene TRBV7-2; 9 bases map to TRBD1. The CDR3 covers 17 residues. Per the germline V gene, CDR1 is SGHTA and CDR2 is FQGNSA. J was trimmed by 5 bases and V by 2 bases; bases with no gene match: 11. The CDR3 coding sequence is TGTGCCAGCAGCTTAATATCCACGGACAGGGGCAGAGATACGCAGTATTTT. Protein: CASSLISTDRGRDTQYF.

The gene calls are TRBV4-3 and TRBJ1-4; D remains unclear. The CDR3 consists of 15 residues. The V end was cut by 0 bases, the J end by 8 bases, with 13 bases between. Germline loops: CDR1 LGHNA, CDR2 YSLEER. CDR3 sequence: CASSQDPGLPEKLFF. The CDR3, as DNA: TGCGCCAGCAGCCAAGACCCCGGCCTTCCGGAAAAACTGTTTTTT.

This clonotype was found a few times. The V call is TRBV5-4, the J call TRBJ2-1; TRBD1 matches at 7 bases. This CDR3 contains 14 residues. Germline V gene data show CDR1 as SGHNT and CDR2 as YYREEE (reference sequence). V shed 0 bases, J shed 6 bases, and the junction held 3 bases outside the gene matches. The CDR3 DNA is TGTGCCAGCAGCTTGGGACAGGGTCTCAATGAGCAGTTCTTC. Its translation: CASSLGQGLNEQFF.

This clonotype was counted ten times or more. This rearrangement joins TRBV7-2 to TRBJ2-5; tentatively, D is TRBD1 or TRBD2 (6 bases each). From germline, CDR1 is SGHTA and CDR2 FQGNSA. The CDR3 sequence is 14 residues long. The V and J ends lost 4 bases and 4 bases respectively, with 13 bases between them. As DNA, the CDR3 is TGTGCCAGCAGCTCGTCGGGGGCTGGAGAGACCCAGTACTTC. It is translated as CASSSSGAGETQYF. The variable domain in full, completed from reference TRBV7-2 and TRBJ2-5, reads GAGVSQSPSNKVTEKGKDVELRCDPISGHTALYWYRQSLGQGLEFLIYFQGNSAPDKSGLPSDRFSAERTGGSVSTLTIQRTQQEDSAVYLCASSSSGAGETQYFGPGTRLLVL.

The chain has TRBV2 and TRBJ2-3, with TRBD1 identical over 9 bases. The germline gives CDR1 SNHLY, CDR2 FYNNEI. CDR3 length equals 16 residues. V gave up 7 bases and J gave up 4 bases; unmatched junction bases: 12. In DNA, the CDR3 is TGTGCCAGCACTATAAACCGGGACAGGGAGGCAGATACGCAGTATTTT. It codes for CASTINRDREADTQYF.

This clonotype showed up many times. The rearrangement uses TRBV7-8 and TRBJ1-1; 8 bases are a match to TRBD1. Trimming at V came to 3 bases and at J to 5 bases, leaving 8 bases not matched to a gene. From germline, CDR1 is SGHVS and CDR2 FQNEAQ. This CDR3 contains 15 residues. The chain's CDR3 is CASSFRTGPNTEAFF. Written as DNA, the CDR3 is TGTGCCAGCAGCTTCCGGACAGGGCCTAATACTGAAGCTTTCTTT.

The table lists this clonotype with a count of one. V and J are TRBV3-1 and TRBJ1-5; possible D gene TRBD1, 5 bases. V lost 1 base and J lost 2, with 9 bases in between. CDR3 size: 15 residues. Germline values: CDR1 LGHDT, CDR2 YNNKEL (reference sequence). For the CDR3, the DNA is TGTGCCAGCAGCCAAGGACAGACGGGCAATCAGCCCCAGCATTTT. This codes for CASSQGQTGNQPQHF.

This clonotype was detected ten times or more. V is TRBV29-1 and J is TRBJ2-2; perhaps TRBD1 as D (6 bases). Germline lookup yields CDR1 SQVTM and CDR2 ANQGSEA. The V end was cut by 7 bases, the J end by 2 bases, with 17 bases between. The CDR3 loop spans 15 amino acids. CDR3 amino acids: CSAGYLQGNTGELFF. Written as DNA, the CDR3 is TGCAGCGCTGGGTACCTACAGGGTAACACCGGGGAGCTGTTTTTT.

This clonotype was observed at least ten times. This chain's CDR3 is CASSVTGSDEKLFF. The CDR3 DNA sequence: TGTGCCAGCAGTGTGACAGGGTCGGATGAAAAACTGTTTTTT. The V and J genes are TRBV7-8 and TRBJ1-4, with 7 bases fitting TRBD1. Looked up from germline, CDR1 is SGHVS and CDR2 is FQNEAQ. V lost 6 bases to trimming and J lost 6 bases; unmatched junction nucleotides: 7. The CDR3 sequence is 14 residues long.

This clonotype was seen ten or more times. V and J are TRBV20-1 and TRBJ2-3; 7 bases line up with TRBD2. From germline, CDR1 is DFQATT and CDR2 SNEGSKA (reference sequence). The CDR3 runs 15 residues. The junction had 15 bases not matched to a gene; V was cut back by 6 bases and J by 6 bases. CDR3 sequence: CSALPLAGLGDTQYF. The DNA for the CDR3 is TGCAGTGCCTTACCCTTAGCGGGCCTGGGGGATACGCAGTATTTT.

This CDR3 is CSVDGGRNTGELFF. CDR3 nucleotides: TGCAGCGTTGACGGCGGGAGGAACACCGGGGAGCTGTTTTTT. The chain links TRBV29-1 to TRBJ2-2, with 7 bases aligning to TRBD2. The CDR3 has 14 residues. V dropped 3 bases and J dropped 1; count of bases not matched to a gene: 2. CDR1 is SQVTM, CDR2 ANQGSEA, per germline.

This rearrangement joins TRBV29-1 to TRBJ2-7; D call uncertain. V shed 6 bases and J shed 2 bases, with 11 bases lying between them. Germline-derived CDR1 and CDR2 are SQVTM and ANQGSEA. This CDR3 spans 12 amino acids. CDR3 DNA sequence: TGCAGCGTCTGCACAGACACCTACGAGCAGTACTTC. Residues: CSVCTDTYEQYF.

DNA of the CDR3: TGCAGCCAGAGAAGACAGGGAGGCACTGAAGCTTTCTTT. Translating gives CSQRRQGGTEAFF. The V gene is TRBV29-1, the J gene TRBJ1-1; TRBD1 agrees at 7 bases. Losses at the gene ends were 8 bases for V and 4 bases for J; bases not matched to a gene: 10. This CDR3 has 13 residues. CDR1 SQVTM and CDR2 ANQGSEA come from the germline V gene.